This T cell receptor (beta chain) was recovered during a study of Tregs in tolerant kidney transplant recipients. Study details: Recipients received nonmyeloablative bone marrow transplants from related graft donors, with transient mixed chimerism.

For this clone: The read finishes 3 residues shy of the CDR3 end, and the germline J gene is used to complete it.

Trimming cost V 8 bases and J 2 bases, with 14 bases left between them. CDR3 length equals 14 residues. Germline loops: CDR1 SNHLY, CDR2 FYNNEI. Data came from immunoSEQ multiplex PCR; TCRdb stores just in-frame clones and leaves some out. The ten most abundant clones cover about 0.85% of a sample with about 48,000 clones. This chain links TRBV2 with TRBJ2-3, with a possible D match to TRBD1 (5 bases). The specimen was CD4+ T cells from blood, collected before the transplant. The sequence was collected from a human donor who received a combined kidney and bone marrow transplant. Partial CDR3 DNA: TGTGCCAGCCCATGGACACTTAACACAGATACG. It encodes CASPWTLNTDT. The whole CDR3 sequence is CASPWTLNTDTQYF.